This is a list of T cell receptor beta chains from one sample in a study of identical twins. TCRdb itself ran the 5' RACE reads through MiXCR, one entry per CDR3 protein. The sample lists 570,000 or so distinct CDR3 sequences, 9.6% occurring once. These data were likewise used in another study, on yellow fever vaccine responses in identical twins.

The sample comprised PBMCs. Receptors were obtained from a woman aged 18-29 years in good health. CDR3s include the opening cysteine and the closing phenylalanine or tryptophan. The D gene is left open where the match is weak. Clone size is given for some rows only: seen once, a few or many times, or a class if the clone is expanded.

d_call,j_call,clone_size,v_call,cdr3_nt,cdr3_aa
.,TRBJ2-1,.,TRBV29-1,TGCAGCGGACTACTTCCCTACAATGAGCAGTTCTTC,CSGLLPYNEQFF
TRBD2,TRBJ2-7,.,TRBV20-1,TGCAGTGCGCCCGGGACTAGCACCTACGAGCAGTACTTC,CSAPGTSTYEQYF
.,TRBJ1-6,.,TRBV6-5,TGTGCCAGCAGTTACTCGAGCCCGAGGGCGAATTCACCCCTCCACTTT,CASSYSSPRANSPLHF
TRBD2,TRBJ2-2,many,TRBV29-1,TGCAGCGTCATAACGGGACTACACACCGGGGAGCTGTTTTTT,CSVITGLHTGELFF
.,TRBJ2-7,.,TRBV11-2,TGTGCCAGCAAAAGGACAGACCACTACGAGCAGTACTTC,CASKRTDHYEQYF
.,TRBJ1-1,few,TRBV20-1,TGCAGTGCTCTTCCGTCAGGGGAAACTGAAGCTTTCTTT,CSALPSGETEAFF
.,TRBJ2-3,.,TRBV7-2,TGTGCCAGCAGCCCAGAGACAGGCCATACGCAGTATTTT,CASSPETGHTQYF
.,TRBJ2-5,many,TRBV2,TGTGCCAGCAGTGATGTTCCGGGGTGGAAGACCCAGTACTTC,CASSDVPGWKTQYF
.,TRBJ2-7,.,TRBV5-6,TGTGCCAGCAGCTTGCGCAGGGTGTACGAGCAGTACTTC,CASSLRRVYEQYF
.,TRBJ2-2,many,TRBV20-1,TGCAGTGCCCGCCCCATACGTCGTCAGGGGCACGGCGGGGAGCTGTTTTTT,CSARPIRRQGHGGELFF
.,TRBJ2-2,few,TRBV5-1,TGCGCCAGCAGCCCTACGGTAGTTGGGAACACCGGGGAGCTGTTTTTT,CASSPTVVGNTGELFF
.,TRBJ1-5,many,TRBV28,TGTGCCAGCAGTATGGACGGAGATCAGCCCCAGCATTTT,CASSMDGDQPQHF
.,TRBJ2-1,many,TRBV4-1,TGCGCCAGCAGCCACGACCCCACAGTCTACAATGAGCAGTTCTTC,CASSHDPTVYNEQFF
.,TRBJ2-1,.,TRBV4-1,TGCGCCAGCAGCGGCCCTTTGGACAGCAATGAGCAGTTCTTC,CASSGPLDSNEQFF
TRBD2,TRBJ2-1,few,TRBV7-3,TGTGCCAGCAGCCAAATGGGACTAGACAATGAGCAGTTCTTC,CASSQMGLDNEQFF
.,TRBJ2-7,few,TRBV12-3/TRBV12-4,TGTGCCAGCAGCCTTGTCGGGGGCGGTCACGAGCAGTACTTC,CASSLVGGGHEQYF
.,TRBJ1-6,many,TRBV7-9,TGTGCCAGCAGCGACCGGGTCTCAAATTCACCCCTCCACTTT,CASSDRVSNSPLHF
.,TRBJ2-2,many,TRBV12-3/TRBV12-4,TGTGCCAGCAGTTGGAAAGGGAGAACCGGGGAGCTGTTTTTT,CASSWKGRTGELFF
.,TRBJ1-1,many,TRBV5-5,TGTGCCAGCAGCTTGGGGTTACAGGGTCGTACCATGAACACTGAAGCTTTCTTT,CASSLGLQGRTMNTEAFF
TRBD2,TRBJ2-5,many,TRBV6-1,TGTGCCAGCAGGCCTAGCGGGGGGGAGTCTGTACAAGAGACCCAGTACTTC,CASRPSGGESVQETQYF
.,TRBJ2-7,.,TRBV27,TGTGCCAGCAGTTTAATGGTGGCCGCAGAACCTTCCGAGCAGTACTTC,CASSLMVAAEPSEQYF
.,TRBJ1-1,.,TRBV6-1,TGTGCCAGCAGCGACACCGCGAACACTGAAGCTTTCTTT,CASSDTANTEAFF
.,TRBJ2-3,.,TRBV29-1,TGCAGCGTTGAAGAAAGGTTCGCCTCCACAGATACGCAGTATTTT,CSVEERFASTDTQYF
TRBD2,TRBJ2-4,few,TRBV3-1,TGTGCCAGCAGCGTCCGGGGGGGCCTTGCCATTCAGTACTTC,CASSVRGGLAIQYF
.,TRBJ1-1,few,TRBV10-3,TGTGCCATCAAACCTACCGGACATATTAGCGGGAACACTGAAGCTTTCTTT,CAIKPTGHISGNTEAFF
TRBD1,TRBJ2-3,.,TRBV4-3,TGCGCCAGCAGCCCTTCGAGACAGGGGACAGATACGCAGTATTTT,CASSPSRQGTDTQYF
TRBD1,TRBJ2-6,many,TRBV2,TGTGCCAGCAGTGGACGGGACAGCTTTACTGGGGCCAACGTCCTGACTTTC,CASSGRDSFTGANVLTF
TRBD2,TRBJ2-2,.,TRBV6-1,TGTGCCAGCAGGCTGCTAGCGGGGGGGGGCACCGGGGAGCTGTTTTTT,CASRLLAGGGTGELFF
.,TRBJ1-2,.,TRBV20-1,TGCAGTGCGAGGGACGGAACTAACTATGGCTACACCTTC,CSARDGTNYGYTF
.,TRBJ2-5,few,TRBV7-2,TGTGCCAGCAGCGGTAGGGGGCCGGGGGGAGAGACCCAGTACTTC,CASSGRGPGGETQYF
TRBD1,TRBJ2-5,many,TRBV30,TGTGCCTGGACAGGACAGGCCCAAGAGACCCAGTACTTC,CAWTGQAQETQYF
.,TRBJ2-7,.,TRBV11-2,TGTGCCAGCAGCTTAGGGTTTATGGGCAGGAGGATCGTGGTCCACGAGCAGTACTTC,CASSLGFMGRRIVVHEQYF
TRBD2,TRBJ2-7,.,TRBV7-2,TGTGCCAGCAGCTTAGAAGCGGGAGCATACGAGCAGTACTTC,CASSLEAGAYEQYF
.,TRBJ2-1,few,TRBV15,TGTGCCACCAGCAGACACGCCCGAGGGCAGGGGAACAATGAGCAGTTCTTC,CATSRHARGQGNNEQFF
TRBD2,TRBJ2-1,few,TRBV29-1,TGCAGCTTCCGGGACTACTACAATGAGCAGTTCTTC,CSFRDYYNEQFF
TRBD2,TRBJ2-3,.,TRBV12-3/TRBV12-4,TGTGCCAGCAGTCCCGGGCTAGCGGATTACACAGATACGCAGTATTTT,CASSPGLADYTDTQYF
.,TRBJ2-2,many,TRBV30,TGTGCCTGGAATACAGGTTCGAACACCGGGGAGCTGTTTTTT,CAWNTGSNTGELFF
TRBD2,TRBJ2-2,.,TRBV20-1,TGCAGTGCTGCCAACCCTGGGACTAGCGGGACGGACGCCGGGGAGCTGTTTTTT,CSAANPGTSGTDAGELFF
.,TRBJ1-2,few,TRBV9,TGTGCCAGCAGCGTAGCCTCAGGGGCAAACTATGGCTACACCTTC,CASSVASGANYGYTF
TRBD1,TRBJ2-7,few,TRBV6-1,TGTGCCAGCAGTCCCGGGGACAGGGCTGCCCACGAGCAGTACTTC,CASSPGDRAAHEQYF
TRBD1,TRBJ2-5,few,TRBV4-3,TGCGCCAGCAGCCAAGTCGGGACAGGGGAGACCCAGTACTTC,CASSQVGTGETQYF
TRBD1,TRBJ1-5,many,TRBV28,TGTGCCAGCAGACGGACAGGGCGGAATCAGCCCCAGCATTTT,CASRRTGRNQPQHF
.,TRBJ2-5,few,TRBV7-8,TGTGCCAGCAGCCAGGGACTCCTGCAAGAGACCCAGTACTTC,CASSQGLLQETQYF
.,TRBJ2-2,.,TRBV2,TGTGCCAGCAGAGGAGACGACCCGAACACCGGGGAGCTGTTTTTT,CASRGDDPNTGELFF
.,TRBJ1-1,many,TRBV6-1,TGTGCCAGCAGTGAAATAATCGGCCGGGGGTACACTGAAGCTTTCTTT,CASSEIIGRGYTEAFF
.,TRBJ2-2,many,TRBV5-1,TGCGCCAGCAGCAGGCCGAACACCGGGGAGCTGTTTTTT,CASSRPNTGELFF
.,TRBJ2-1,.,TRBV4-3,TGCGCCAGCAGCCATAGGGCGCTCGATGAGCAGTTCTTC,CASSHRALDEQFF
.,TRBJ2-1,.,TRBV9,TGTGCCAGCAGCCCCCACGGAAGGGCGCAGGGCCCCTACAATGAGCAGTTCTTC,CASSPHGRAQGPYNEQFF
.,TRBJ1-5,few,TRBV28,TGTGCCAGCAGCACGGGTTCGTATCAGCCCCAGCATTTT,CASSTGSYQPQHF
.,TRBJ2-3,few,TRBV29-1,TGCAGCTCTACTAGTGCACCTAGCACAGATACGCAGTATTTT,CSSTSAPSTDTQYF
TRBD2,TRBJ2-7,few,TRBV28,TGTGCCAGCAGACCCCGACTAGCGGGCTCCTACGAGCAGTACTTC,CASRPRLAGSYEQYF
.,TRBJ2-7,many,TRBV29-1,TGCAGCGCCATGGGACTTGGTAGCGAGCAGTACTTC,CSAMGLGSEQYF
TRBD2,TRBJ2-5,many,TRBV6-5,TGTGCCAGCAGTTACCAGGCCCGGGAGGAAGAGACCCAGTACTTC,CASSYQAREEETQYF